Reported below is one T cell receptor (beta chain). Sequenced by immunoSEQ multiplex PCR; TCRdb stores in-frame clones only, minus some. The top ten clones hold roughly 0.93% of a sample with about 80,000 clones, approximately 95% of them seen once. This specimen comes from a study of T cell changes during pregnancy in multiple sclerosis. The receptor comes from a female donor in good health, enrolled as a control in a pregnancy study. The specimen was peripheral blood, collected in the second trimester of pregnancy.

The CDR3 bases are TGTGCCAGCAGTGATGAACATACCCGGACTATCGTCGCCAACGTCCTGACTTTC. It translates to CASSDEHTRTIVANVLTF. The chain carries TRBV2 and TRBJ2-6; TRBD2 might be the D (6 bases). The CDR3 sequence is 18 residues long. Germline lookup yields CDR1 SNHLY and CDR2 FYNNEI. Trimming removed 3 bases at V and 7 bases at J, with 22 bases between.